This T cell receptor beta chain was observed in a study of CD8 T cells in ankylosing spondylitis. Notes on the study in general: There were earlier reports of some motif variants in reactive arthritis synovial fluid and blood. Ankylosing spondylitis blood appeared to be characterized by a TCR beta motif of 8 or 9 highly homologous variants. As reported, disease-linked clones showed significant enrichment in matched ankylosing spondylitis synovial fluid.

V gave up 2 bases and J gave up 5 bases; unmatched junction bases: 10. CDR3 length equals 18 residues. For this clonotype: Its specificity is not known.

As the method for making TCR beta libraries, quantitative 5'-RACE with molecular barcodes was used. One entry per CDR3 protein results from TCRdb running MiXCR on the 5' RACE reads. The repertoire includes roughly 230,000 distinct CDR3 sequences, about 20% of them detected once, and under 40% sits in the top ten. The chain employs TRBV12-3 or TRBV12-4 and TRBJ2-5; 14 bases agree with TRBD2. The TCR was taken from a male donor with ankylosing spondylitis or in good health (not recorded which). Input material: blood, either unsorted or a sorted T cell fraction (not recorded which). DNA of the CDR3: TGTGCCAGCAGTTTAAACTCAGGGACTAGCGGGAGTGCGGAGACCCAGTACTTC. Its translation is CASSLNSGTSGSAETQYF.